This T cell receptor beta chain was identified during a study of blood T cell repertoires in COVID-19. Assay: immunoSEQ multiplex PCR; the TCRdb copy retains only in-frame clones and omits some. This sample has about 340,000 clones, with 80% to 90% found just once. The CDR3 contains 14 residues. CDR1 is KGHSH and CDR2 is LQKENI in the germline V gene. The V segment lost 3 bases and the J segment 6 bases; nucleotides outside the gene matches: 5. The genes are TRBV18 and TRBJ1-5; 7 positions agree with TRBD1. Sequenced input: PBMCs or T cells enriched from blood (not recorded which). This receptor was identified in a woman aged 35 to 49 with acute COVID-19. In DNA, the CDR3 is TGTGCCAGCTCACCCAATACAGGGGTTCAGCCCCAGCATTTT. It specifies CASSPNTGVQPQHF.